The 4 T cell receptor beta chains given below trace back to one sample, sequenced in a study of blood T cell repertoires in COVID-19. The method was immunoSEQ multiplex PCR; TCRdb's version includes in-frame clones alone and lacks a portion of them. The profile shows over 200,000 clones, 70% to 90% of them singletons. Source material: PBMCs or T cells enriched from blood (not recorded which). All receptors come from a woman aged 45-60 years who had recovered from COVID-19.

The chain employs TRBV9 and TRBJ2-7, with D possibly being TRBD1 (6 bases). Germline CDR1 reads SGDLS; CDR2 reads YYNGEE. The CDR3 totals 13 residues. V dropped 0 bases and J dropped 5 bases, with 9 bases sitting between them. CDR3 DNA: TGTGCCAGCAGCGTAGTGGGACACCACGAGCAGTACTTC. This codes for CASSVVGHHEQYF.

This clone has a single count. The chain couples TRBV4-1 to TRBJ2-5; 8 bases agree with TRBD1. Germline values: CDR1 MGHRA, CDR2 YSYEKL. J gave up 2 bases and V 3 bases, and 14 bases lay outside the gene matches. This CDR3 region has 18 residues. The CDR3 is CASSHHPARGREQETQYF. CDR3 in DNA: TGCGCCAGCAGCCACCACCCGGCCAGGGGGCGAGAGCAAGAGACCCAGTACTTC.

This chain connects TRBV27 to TRBJ1-4; 8 bases are shared with TRBD1. J lost 11 bases, V lost 3 bases, and 5 bases had no gene match. Germline loops: CDR1 MNHEY, CDR2 SMNVEV (reference sequence). The CDR3 covers 13 residues. The CDR3 sequence is CASSLGQVGKLFF. CDR3 bases: TGTGCCAGCAGTTTGGGACAGGTCGGGAAACTGTTTTTT.

The chain links TRBV9 to TRBJ2-3; tentatively, D is TRBD2 (5 bases). The length of the CDR3 is 15 residues. V was pared by 0 bases and J by 1 base, with 9 bases between. The germline V gene encodes CDR1 SGDLS and CDR2 YYNGEE. DNA for the CDR3: TGTGCCAGCAGCGTAGTTGGCGGGCGCACAGATACGCAGTATTTT. It codes for CASSVVGGRTDTQYF.